This T cell receptor (beta chain) was observed in a study of regulatory T cells in long-lasting Graves disease. Study context: Those with persistent Graves' disease had received antithyroid drugs for over 5 years with positive TSH receptor antibodies. Study conclusions and caveats: Persistent Graves' patients showed less TCR diversity than newly diagnosed ones. Segments TRBV28, TRBJ1-2 and TRBJ2-5 showed preferential usage in persistent disease.

Time point here: persistent/refractory GD, antithyroid drugs over 5 years with positive TRAb. Making the TCR library involved RNA that had been extracted from PBMCs. An endocrinology department located in Xi'an, China, was where the patients came from. Combining iRepertoire HTBI primers with Arm-PCR of CDR3 regions, the authors built TCR beta libraries. TCRdb analysed the multiplex PCR reads with MiXCR anew, one entry per CDR3 protein. In the table there are a few hundred thousand distinct CDR3 sequences, approximately 23% of which are singletons. This clonotype was detected only a few times. Its specificity is not known. The junction departs from the called germline gene at one end, perhaps through a read error. Germline V gene sequence: CDR1 SGHTA, CDR2 FQGNSA. There are 16 residues in the CDR3.

This receptor was obtained from a woman aged 40 to 55 with Graves disease. V usage is TRBV7-2 and J usage is TRBJ1-2, with D perhaps matching TRBD1 (5 bases). The material sequenced was peripheral blood mononuclear cells (PBMCs), taken when the disease was refractory, from a patient treated with antithyroid drugs. CDR3 sequence reads: CASSFLHIRRDYGYTF. CDR3 in DNA: TGTGCCAGCAGCTTTCTACATATCAGGCGGGACTACGGCTACACCTTC.